This record looks at one TCR beta chain sequence and its context. V lost 1 base, J lost 3 bases, and 10 bases stayed unmatched. CDR1 MNHEY and CDR2 SMNVEV come from the germline V gene (reference sequence). This CDR3 has 18 residues. The data are from a study of T cell changes during pregnancy in multiple sclerosis. The repertoire was sequenced with immunoSEQ multiplex PCR; TCRdb's copy has only in-frame clones and lacks some. Here the sample spans about 72,000 clones, less than 95% being singletons. The starting material was peripheral blood, obtained in the second trimester of pregnancy. The sequence was collected from a female donor with multiple sclerosis, enrolled in a pregnancy study. V and J are TRBV27 and TRBJ1-5; TRBD1 matches 9 bases. Written as DNA, the CDR3 is TGTGCCAGCAGTTTATACCCGATGGGACAGGGTTTCAATCAGCCCCAGCATTTT. This gives the protein CASSLYPMGQGFNQPQHF.